This TCR beta chain was retrieved from a study of T cells in Graves' hyperthyroidism and ophthalmopathy. Germline V CDR1 and CDR2: SGHRS, YFSETQ. Trimming pared 8 bases from V and 1 base from J, leaving 12 bases between. The CDR3 spans 13 residues. The investigators amplified TCR beta CDR3 regions from RNA transcripts. First-round RT-PCR with HTBI primers amplified the TCR CDR3 region. TCRdb used MiXCR to reprocess the multiplex PCR reads, holding one entry per CDR3 protein. The profile shows more than 350,000 distinct CDR3 sequences, 14% of them singletons. The sample holds many counts of this clonotype. Based on clinical symptoms, serum thyroxine and TRAb, thyroid ultrasound and orbital computed tomography, diagnoses were reached.

Sequenced: blood. The sequence derives from a woman aged 25 to 39 with Graves' ophthalmopathy. This chain connects TRBV5-1 to TRBJ2-5; D possibly corresponds to TRBD2 (6 bases). The chain's CDR3 is CARSGFSQETQYF. CDR3 DNA: TGCGCCAGAAGCGGGTTCAGCCAAGAGACCCAGTACTTC.